This T cell receptor (beta chain) comes out of a study of OX40 agonist ivuxolimab in advanced cancers. Concerning the study at large: The costimulatory receptor OX40 (CD134) was targeted by ivuxolimab, a fully human IgG2 agonistic monoclonal antibody. Intravenous ivuxolimab was administered to patients every 2 weeks at six dose levels: 0.01, 0.1, 0.3, 1.5, 3 and 10 mg/kg. Of the roughly 54 dose-escalation patients, hepatocellular carcinoma was present in about 20, melanoma in some 15, renal cell carcinoma in 9 and head and neck cancer in 9. Partial responses occurred in three dose-escalation patients: two with cutaneous melanoma and one with hepatocellular carcinoma. Peripheral TCRbeta sequencing aimed to test whether ivuxolimab altered TCR sequence diversity and caused clonal T-cell expansion. Prior anti-PD-1, anti-PD-L1 or anti-CTLA-4 therapy was permitted, and approximately 40% of dose-escalation patients had received checkpoint inhibitors. In the dose-escalation cohort, 82.7% of patients were male, and the mean age was about 55 years, with a range of about 23 to 85. The paper describes the monotherapy dose-escalation part (N ≈ 52 patients) of the phase I trial of ivuxolimab. Results and caveats for the whole study, not just this receptor: In the 0.1-3.0 mg/kg groups, partial responders were among the patients with the lowest normalized peripheral clonal expansion, particularly in CD8+ T cells. At doses from 0.1 to 3.0 mg/kg, clonal expansion was seen in both CD4+ and CD8+ blood T cells between baseline and week 6. Low levels of normalized T-cell clonal expansion were also seen in some patients who did not respond. After ivuxolimab, more expanded clones were found on average in CD8+ T cells than in CD4+ T cells. Which antigens the clonally expanded peripheral T cells were specific for was not determined.

For sequencing of the TCRbeta CDR3 region, genomic DNA was extracted from the sorted cells. TCRbeta CDR3 regions were sequenced using the immunoSEQ Assay. In TCRdb, the immuneACCESS table is reduced to in-frame sequences with V and J assigned. These tables do not hold every clone; where another copy was compared, an unresolved V gene accounts for under half, and the others remain unexplained. The sample table shows about 46,000 clones, and 85% to 90% are seen once. The ten largest account for approximately 10% of the sample. Regarding this clone: Its binding antigen is unknown. Base qualities are not provided; no much larger clone lies one nucleotide away.

Patients with a history of autoimmune disease or receiving systemic immunosuppression were excluded from the trial. Peripheral blood for TCR sequencing was collected from all dose cohorts at baseline, on cycle 4 day 1, and on cycle 7 day 1. Samples came from an open-label, multicenter, first-in-human phase I dose-escalation trial of ivuxolimab. Adults with locally advanced or metastatic head and neck squamous cell, hepatocellular, melanoma or renal cell carcinoma were enrolled in the trial. Before TCR sequencing, CD4+ T cells and CD8+ T cells were sorted from peripheral blood as separate populations. V lost 5 bases and J lost 5 bases, and the count of bases not matched to a germline gene is 10. According to the germline V gene, CDR1 reads SGHTA and CDR2 reads FQGNSA. From the cysteine through the phenylalanine, the CDR3 covers 15 amino acids. The CDR3 DNA has 45 bases and is translated from base 1.

The sequencing used CD4+ or CD8+ T cells sorted from blood, collected in a trial of the OX40 agonist ivuxolimab. The TCR originated in an adult with an advanced solid tumor such as melanoma, head and neck, liver or kidney cancer. Recombination linked TRBV7-2 to TRBJ2-5, and TRBD2 aligns with 8 junction nucleotides. The CDR3: CASSPTGLGRETQYF. Here is the DNA: TGTGCCAGCAGCCCGACGGGACTAGGTCGGGAGACCCAGTACTTC. The variable domain in full, with residues beyond the CDR3 obtained from the reference TRBV7-2 and TRBJ2-5 genes, is GAGVSQSPSNKVTEKGKDVELRCDPISGHTALYWYRQSLGQGLEFLIYFQGNSAPDKSGLPSDRFSAERTGGSVSTLTIQRTQQEDSAVYLCASSPTGLGRETQYFGPGTRLLVL.